The 18 T cell receptor beta chains in this list originate from one sample, sequenced in a study of cytomegalovirus exposure and HLA in healthy donors. The study ran its PCR with 60 Vbeta and 13 Jbeta primers. Using immunoSEQ multiplex PCR, the repertoire was profiled, and TCRdb retains in-frame clones only, with some absent. The table shows about 80,000 clones, with around 82% occurring only once. Sequencing was performed on PBMCs. The source is a middle-aged man in good health and CMV-seronegative.

Only a few counts were recorded for this clone. The chain combines TRBV29-1 with TRBJ1-2; no reliable D call. The CDR3 runs 12 residues. From germline, CDR1 is SQVTM and CDR2 ANQGSEA. V lost 3 bases, J lost 1 base, and 6 bases lay in between. CDR3 nucleotide sequence: TGCAGCGTTGACAGGTTTAACTATGGCTACACCTTC. Translation gives CSVDRFNYGYTF.

V and J are TRBV9 and TRBJ1-1; 7 bases map to TRBD1. V lost 2 bases, J lost 8 bases, and 12 bases stayed unmatched. This CDR3 comprises 15 residues. Germline CDR1 reads SGDLS; CDR2 reads YYNGEE. CDR3 in amino acids: CASSVGDRPTLEAFF. The CDR3 DNA sequence: TGTGCCAGCAGCGTTGGGGACAGACCAACCCTGGAAGCTTTCTTT. Combining the CDR3 with reference TRBV9 and TRBJ1-1 gives the whole variable domain DSGVTQTPKHLITATGQRVTLRCSPRSGDLSVYWYQQSLDQGLQFLIQYYNGEERAKGNILERFSAQQFPDLHSELNLSSLELGDSALYFCASSVGDRPTLEAFFGQGTRLTVV.

This chain joins TRBV6-5 and TRBJ2-3; maybe TRBD1 (6 bases). The CDR3 covers 15 residues. The V end was cut by 6 bases, the J end by 1 base, with 14 bases between. The germline CDR1 and CDR2 sequences are MNHEY and SVGAGI. CDR3 residues: CASSPRDTGTDTQYF. CDR3 bases: TGTGCCAGCAGCCCCCGGGACACCGGCACAGATACGCAGTATTTT.

The rearrangement links TRBV7-8 to TRBJ1-4; D is perhaps TRBD1 (6 bases). V lost 5 bases and J lost 4, with 14 bases in between. From germline, CDR1 is SGHVS and CDR2 FQNEAQ. This CDR3 has 15 residues. The CDR3 here is CASSDRDKGNEKLFF. CDR3 DNA: TGTGCCAGCAGCGACCGGGACAAGGGTAATGAAAAACTGTTTTTT.

CDR3 in amino acids: CASSQGLSRGETQYF. The CDR3 DNA reads TGTGCCAGCAGCCAGGGACTCTCGAGGGGAGAGACCCAGTACTTC. V gene TRBV5-4 combines with J gene TRBJ2-5, with a possible D match to TRBD2 (6 bases). V shed 4 bases and J shed 4 bases, with 17 bases lying between them. CDR3 length: 15 amino acids. The germline V gene has CDR1 SGHNT and CDR2 YYREEE (reference sequence).

There are a few counts of this clone. This chain links TRBV2 with TRBJ1-1, with a tentative D call TRBD1 (6 bases). The length of the CDR3 is 11 residues. CDR1 SNHLY and CDR2 FYNNEI come from the germline V gene. V dropped 6 bases and J dropped 10 bases, with 12 bases sitting between them. The CDR3: CASSYTGIAFF. The CDR3 nucleotides read TGTGCCAGCAGCTATACAGGGATAGCTTTCTTT.

The chain couples TRBV28 to TRBJ1-3, with D perhaps matching TRBD1 (6 bases). The CDR3 extends over 14 amino acids. The V gene's germline CDR1 is MDHEN and CDR2 SYDVKM. V lost 3 bases and J 1 base, leaving 7 bases between the germline ends. The CDR3 region is CASSFQGSGNTIYF. As DNA, the CDR3 is TGTGCCAGCAGTTTCCAGGGGTCTGGAAACACCATATATTTT.

The chain joins TRBV27 to TRBJ2-1, with 11 bases that match TRBD2. This CDR3 contains 14 residues. Germline CDR1 MNHEY, CDR2 SMNVEV (reference sequence). V shed 6 bases, J shed 5 bases, and the junction held 3 bases outside the gene matches. The CDR3 spells CASRLAGGDNEQFF. The CDR3 DNA sequence: TGTGCCAGCAGGTTAGCGGGGGGGGACAATGAGCAGTTCTTC.

This chain joins TRBV5-1 and TRBJ1-1; weak D call: TRBD1 (5 bases). The CDR3 loop spans 13 amino acids. Germline V gene lookup returns CDR1 SGHRS and CDR2 YFSETQ. The ends were cut back, 4 bases at V and 0 bases at J, with 7 bases in the middle. CDR3 region: CASSKGLNTEAFF. The CDR3 nucleotides are TGCGCCAGCAGCAAGGGGTTGAACACTGAAGCTTTCTTT.

The chain employs TRBV5-4 and TRBJ2-3; D might be TRBD1 (6 bases). Trimming pared 10 bases from V and 2 bases from J, leaving 14 bases between. CDR3 length: 13 residues. Germline V lookup: CDR1 SGHNT, CDR2 YYREEE (reference sequence). CDR3 in DNA: TGTGCCGTCCCCCAGGGGAACACAGATACGCAGTATTTT. Amino acids: CAVPQGNTDTQYF.

The genes are TRBV5-4 and TRBJ1-1; D is unresolved. The CDR3 extends over 15 amino acids. V lost 0 bases and J 5 bases, leaving 14 bases between the germline ends. CDR1 and CDR2 from the germline V gene are SGHNT and YYREEE (reference sequence). The CDR3 region is CASSLVREPGTEAFF. Written as DNA, the CDR3 is TGTGCCAGCAGCTTGGTACGCGAGCCGGGGACTGAAGCTTTCTTT.

The CDR3 coding sequence is TGCGCCAGCAGCCAAAGAGTACCCCCAGATACGCAGTATTTT. This translates into CASSQRVPPDTQYF. The rearrangement uses TRBV4-1 and TRBJ2-3; no definite D call. Trimming pared 2 bases from V and 4 bases from J, leaving 10 bases between. Germline values: CDR1 MGHRA, CDR2 YSYEKL. The CDR3 is made up of 14 amino acids.

This chain connects TRBV30 to TRBJ1-3, with TRBD1 identical over 7 bases. Trimming at V came to 0 bases and at J to 0 bases, leaving 8 bases not matched to a gene. Per the germline V gene, CDR1 is GTSNPN and CDR2 is SVGIG (reference sequence). The CDR3 runs to 17 residues. Written as DNA, the CDR3 is TGTGCCTGGAGTGTAAGATGGACAGGAGACTCTGGAAACACCATATATTTT. This sequence encodes CAWSVRWTGDSGNTIYF.

The chain employs TRBV13 and TRBJ1-1, with 10 bases that match TRBD1. The CDR3 spans 13 residues. The germline gives CDR1 PRHDT, CDR2 FYEKMQ (reference sequence). J lost 5 bases, V lost 5 bases, and 2 bases had no gene match. CDR3 sequence (DNA): TGTGCCAGCAGCGACAGGGGGCAGACTGAAGCTTTCTTT. It is translated as CASSDRGQTEAFF.

This sequence joins TRBV4-1 and TRBJ1-6; D remains unclear. The CDR3 loop spans 18 amino acids. The germline V and J ends were trimmed by 0 bases and 4 bases, with 16 bases remaining between them. CDR1 is MGHRA and CDR2 is YSYEKL in the germline V gene. The CDR3 loop reads CASSQENRGSLYNSPLHF. DNA for the CDR3: TGCGCCAGCAGCCAAGAGAATCGGGGATCACTTTATAATTCACCCCTCCACTTT.

This clone showed up just once. V is TRBV27 and J is TRBJ1-1; possibly TRBD1 for D (5 bases). The CDR3 loop spans 11 amino acids. Germline V gene sequence: CDR1 MNHEY, CDR2 SMNVEV (reference sequence). Trimming cost V 8 bases and J 9 bases, with 13 bases left between them. CDR3 bases: TGTGCCAGCGGGGGAGGGATGAAAGCTTTCTTT. It yields the protein CASGGGMKAFF.

The rearrangement uses TRBV14 and TRBJ2-1, with a weak D call TRBD2 (5 bases). Germline V gene sequence: CDR1 SGHDN, CDR2 FVKESK. The CDR3 loop spans 12 amino acids. The V gene lost 1 base and the J gene lost 8 bases, with 6 bases spanning the gap. Here the CDR3 reads CASSQAGYEQFF. CDR3 DNA: TGTGCCAGCAGCCAAGCGGGGTATGAGCAGTTCTTC.

The CDR3 DNA reads TGTGCCAGCAGTGAGTTACTCGGCAATCAGCCCCAGCATTTT. This translates into CASSELLGNQPQHF. The chain couples TRBV6-1 to TRBJ1-5; D is unclear. The CDR3 contains 14 residues. Germline CDR1 is MNHNS and CDR2 is SASEGT. The V gene lost 3 bases and the J gene lost 2 bases, with 8 bases spanning the gap.